This T cell receptor (beta chain) was recorded in a study of cytomegalovirus exposure and HLA in healthy donors. V lost 4 bases and J lost 3; bases outside the gene matches: 5. The CDR3 runs to 15 residues. Germline values: CDR1 LGHNA, CDR2 YSLEER. This clone has a handful of counts. The PCR had 60 Vbeta and 13 Jbeta primers. The data were produced by immunoSEQ multiplex PCR, yet TCRdb's version contains in-frame clones alone and is incomplete. The sample has 110,000 or so clones, under 85% seen once; the top ten hold roughly 1.2%. The sequenced material came from PBMCs. The rearrangement joins TRBV4-3 to TRBJ2-2; 7 bases are a match to TRBD2. The receptor was isolated from a man aged 25-45 years in good health and CMV-seronegative. This CDR3 is CASSRAAGDTGELFF. CDR3 nucleotide sequence: TGCGCCAGCAGCCGAGCGGCGGGGGACACCGGGGAGCTGTTTTTT.